This T cell receptor (beta chain) stems from a study of T cell responses to AZD1222 COVID-19 vaccine. Whole-study results and caveats: Spike-specific TCR depth and breadth grew after two AZD1222 doses. Clonal diversity may have been underestimated in mostly white British donors. Only 5 or 6 AZD1222 recipients tested seropositive at baseline.

Per germline, CDR1 SGHTA and CDR2 FQGNSA. The CDR3 totals 12 residues. The V end was cut by 3 bases, the J end by 8 bases, with 8 bases between. This clone occurred once. Its antigen is not identified. TCRdb's copy holds only in-frame clones and misses some; the assay was immunoSEQ multiplex PCR. The table has about 180,000 clones, over 80% seen once. The V and J genes are TRBV7-2 and TRBJ1-3; possible D gene TRBD1, 6 bases. Sequenced here: peripheral blood, sampled 28 days after the second dose of the MenACWY control vaccine. The TCR sequence derives from an adult who received the MenACWY meningococcal vaccine as a control. The CDR3 reads CASSFTGYTIYF. In nucleotides, the CDR3 is TGTGCCAGCAGCTTTACAGGGTACACCATATATTTT. The full variable domain, in which reference TRBV7-2 and TRBJ1-3 provide the parts outside the CDR3, is GAGVSQSPSNKVTEKGKDVELRCDPISGHTALYWYRQSLGQGLEFLIYFQGNSAPDKSGLPSDRFSAERTGGSVSTLTIQRTQQEDSAVYLCASSFTGYTIYFGEGSWLTVV.